This TCR beta chain was recovered during a study of shared clonotypes between healthy human individuals. CD4+ cells were split into CD45RA+ naive and CD45RA-negative memory subsets. Germline V CDR1 and CDR2: LGHNA, YNFKEQ. CDR3 length: 14 amino acids. With 2 bases removed from V and 4 bases from J, the gap between germline ends came to 12 bases. Turning to this clone: The antigen remains unidentified.

Only in-frame clones appear in the TCRdb table, and some are missing; sequencing was by immunoSEQ multiplex PCR. Among about 2.4 million clones, roughly 93% were seen once, and the ten largest hold about 0.38%. Study observations and caveats: Only blood was sampled; tissue repertoires likely differ.

The sequencing input was naive CD4+ T cells from PBMCs. Subset denoted: CD45RA+ positively selected. V usage is TRBV4-2 and J usage is TRBJ2-7; D is unresolved. The clonotype comes from a man in his late teens or twenties in good health. Some clones in this sample may be carry-over from other donors' samples. The chain's CDR3 is CASSQLAREYEQYF. In nucleotides, the CDR3 is TGTGCCAGCAGCCAATTAGCTAGGGAATACGAGCAGTACTTC.